The clone carrying this T cell receptor beta chain was counted ten times or more. What it recognizes is unknown. The sample is drawn from a study of T cells after yellow fever vaccination. Study-wide results and limits: Reappearing after the booster were most of the clones from primary vaccination (96% CD4, 70% to 90% CD8).

Universal primer sites and UMIs were introduced during 5'RACE template-switching synthesis of TCR cDNA. Using its own MiXCR run on the 5' RACE reads, TCRdb lists one record per CDR3 protein. The sample holds approximately 300,000 distinct CDR3 sequences, 6.8% seen once. This CDR3 contains 15 residues. V shed 7 bases and J shed 0 bases, with 15 bases lying between them. The rearrangement links TRBV12-3 or TRBV12-4 to TRBJ1-1; no firm D call. This specimen consisted of PBMCs, obtained around 45 days after the first yellow fever vaccination. The sequence was obtained from a man in his late teens or twenties who received the YFV17D yellow fever vaccine. The CDR3 loop is CASTHTPTLNTEAFF. CDR3 in DNA: TGTGCCAGCACCCATACCCCGACATTGAACACTGAAGCTTTCTTT.